The rows below give T cell receptor beta chains drawn from one sample of a study of cytomegalovirus exposure and HLA in healthy donors. The table came from immunoSEQ multiplex PCR; TCRdb's copy has only in-frame clones and leaves some out. The data show under 140,000 clones, approximately 83% seen once. Material for sequencing was PBMCs. These receptors came from a man between 35 and 55 years old in good health and CMV-seronegative. Both conserved end residues are part of each CDR3. D genes are given only for firm matches. The listing skips clone size in some rows; elsewhere it reads once, few, many or a size class.

len	d_gene	abundance	v_gene	j_gene	CDR3aa	CDR3nt
16	.	.	TRBV15	TRBJ2-3	CATSRETGSRADTQYF	TGTGCCACCAGCAGAGAGACGGGGTCGAGGGCAGATACGCAGTATTTT
14	TRBD1	.	TRBV10-2	TRBJ2-5	CASSPTGGKETQYF	TGCGCCAGCAGTCCGACAGGGGGCAAGGAGACCCAGTACTTC
11	TRBD1	once	TRBV5-4	TRBJ1-2	CASSGGAGYTF	TGTGCCAGCTCAGGGGGCGCAGGCTACACCTTC
16	TRBD1	.	TRBV6-5	TRBJ2-7	CASSSTRDRGAYEQYF	TGTGCCAGCAGTTCTACCCGGGACAGGGGTGCCTACGAGCAGTACTTC
13	.	.	TRBV7-3	TRBJ1-5	CASSLWGGGPQHF	TGTGCCAGCAGCTTATGGGGCGGCGGGCCCCAGCATTTT
13	.	.	TRBV6-6	TRBJ1-1	CASSPTGSSEAFF	TGTGCCAGCAGTCCTACAGGGTCAAGTGAAGCTTTCTTT
14	.	.	TRBV10-3	TRBJ2-1	CAIRGRGSYNEQFF	TGTGCCATCAGGGGCAGGGGATCCTACAATGAGCAGTTCTTC
15	.	.	TRBV15	TRBJ1-4	CATSRALTGEEKLFF	TGTGCCACCAGCAGAGCCCTGACAGGAGAAGAAAAACTGTTTTTT
13	TRBD1	.	TRBV7-2	TRBJ2-3	CASSGQGWDTQYF	TGTGCCAGCTCGGGACAGGGCTGGGATACGCAGTATTTT
12	.	once	TRBV29-1	TRBJ2-3	CSVEPSTDTQYF	TGCAGCGTTGAACCTTCCACAGATACGCAGTATTTT
15	.	.	TRBV5-6	TRBJ1-2	CASSLGRRTSYGYTF	TGTGCCAGCAGCCTTGGGCGTCGGACATCTTATGGCTACACCTTC
15	TRBD1	.	TRBV6-1	TRBJ1-6	CASSSRTGDNSPLHF	TGTGCCAGCAGCTCCCGGACAGGGGATAATTCACCCCTCCACTTT
14	.	.	TRBV25-1	TRBJ1-1	CASSWKGGGTEAFF	TGTGCCAGCAGCTGGAAGGGTGGAGGCACTGAAGCTTTCTTT
13	TRBD1	.	TRBV5-6	TRBJ1-1	CASSWTGGTEAFF	TGTGCCAGCAGCTGGACAGGGGGCACTGAAGCTTTCTTT
13	TRBD1	.	TRBV6-1	TRBJ1-2	CASRSGQGAGYTF	TGTGCCAGCAGATCCGGACAGGGAGCTGGCTACACCTTC
15	.	.	TRBV6-5	TRBJ1-1	CASIQDNSREAEAFF	TGTGCCAGCATCCAGGACAACTCACGGGAGGCTGAAGCTTTCTTT
12	.	few	TRBV5-1	TRBJ1-2	CASSLAGYGYTF	TGCGCCAGCAGCTTGGCGGGGTATGGCTACACCTTC
12	TRBD1	.	TRBV10-3	TRBJ2-7	CAMAGQGYEQYF	TGTGCCATGGCGGGACAGGGCTACGAGCAGTACTTC